This TCR beta chain emerged from a study of blood T cell repertoires in COVID-19. Across the study: Material from acute and convalescent COVID-19 was sourced from the United States, Italy and Spain. The cDNA or gDNA used as material had been derived from T cells, B-cell-depleted T cells, or PBMCs.

Enrollment of patients from Seattle took place during active infection, with longitudinal follow-up. CDR1 LNHDA and CDR2 SQIVND come from the germline V gene (reference sequence). Trimming took 8 bases from V and 2 from J, leaving 15 bases between them. The CDR3 covers 14 residues. In the authors' workflow: Amplification of reference gene primers was used by the study to estimate nucleated cell counts. The repertoire was sequenced with immunoSEQ multiplex PCR; TCRdb's copy has only in-frame clones and lacks some. V, J and clone size are taken as reported in that table, and D and trimming were inferred from the DNA itself. Of roughly 180,000 clones in the sample, roughly 83% were seen once.

Material: peripheral blood. V gene TRBV19 combines with J gene TRBJ1-2, with D possibly TRBD1 on 6 matching bases. This sequence was found in a woman aged 40 to 49 with COVID-19, enrolled during active disease. The CDR3 DNA reads TGTGCCAGTTCTCTCAGGGGAGCGAACTATGGCTACACCTTC. Encoded protein: CASSLRGANYGYTF.